Listed below are T cell receptor beta chains from one sample, sequenced in a study of blood T cell repertoires in COVID-19. TCRdb's table, derived via immunoSEQ multiplex PCR, lists solely in-frame clones and lacks some. The sample yields roughly 200,000 clones, 85% to 90% seen once. The source material was PBMCs or T cells enriched from blood (not recorded which). The receptor set was obtained from a man aged 40-49 years who had recovered from COVID-19. CDR3s include the opening cysteine and the closing phenylalanine or tryptophan. Not all rows give a size; the values are once, few, many and, for expanded clones, a class.

clone_size: NA
v_call: TRBV11-2
cdr3_aa: CASTPRRGGGPEGDTQYF

clone_size: NA
v_call: TRBV11-3
cdr3_aa: CASSLQTYEQYF

clone_size: NA
v_call: TRBV5-1
cdr3_aa: CASSSEGQGVFTEAFF

clone_size: NA
v_call: TRBV27
cdr3_aa: CASRGLLGYGYTF

clone_size: NA
v_call: TRBV9
cdr3_aa: CASSASGSGANEQFF

clone_size: NA
v_call: TRBV2
cdr3_aa: CASSEAEGRGNTIYF

clone_size: NA
v_call: TRBV28
cdr3_aa: CASSLSTGVGYTF

clone_size: NA
v_call: TRBV2
cdr3_aa: CASRRAEGTDTQYF

clone_size: once
v_call: TRBV9
cdr3_aa: CASSTWTSGGAGELFF

clone_size: NA
v_call: TRBV2
cdr3_aa: CATGRGRGLAGEETQYF

clone_size: NA
v_call: TRBV7-2
cdr3_aa: CASSLGGSGGEKLFF

clone_size: NA
v_call: TRBV29-1
cdr3_aa: CSVERGVDTEAFF

clone_size: NA
v_call: TRBV7-9
cdr3_aa: CASSPSSGRQPQHF

clone_size: NA
v_call: TRBV6-5
cdr3_aa: CASRPGTGNTEAFF

clone_size: NA
v_call: TRBV20-1
cdr3_aa: CSASAEAGLTDTQYF

clone_size: NA
v_call: TRBV2
cdr3_aa: CASSGQYGYTF

clone_size: NA
v_call: TRBV3-1/TRBV3-2
cdr3_aa: CASSQDRSPGNTIYF

clone_size: NA
v_call: TRBV5-8
cdr3_aa: CASSQGQGRPPLHF

clone_size: NA
v_call: TRBV30
cdr3_aa: CAWKTPGARNQPQHF

clone_size: NA
v_call: TRBV27
cdr3_aa: CASMGGADSGNTIYF

clone_size: NA
v_call: TRBV2
cdr3_aa: CASTMHRNTEAFF

clone_size: NA
v_call: TRBV2
cdr3_aa: CASRGTARGYTF

clone_size: NA
v_call: TRBV19
cdr3_aa: CASSMRDRGYQPQHF

clone_size: once
v_call: TRBV7-8
cdr3_aa: CASSLEQGIRGNQPQHF

clone_size: NA
v_call: TRBV14
cdr3_aa: CASSYYNEQFF

clone_size: once
v_call: TRBV5-1
cdr3_aa: CASSPDRVEYNEQFF